This T cell receptor beta chain was found in a study of neurological immune-mediated disorders. Regarding the study as a whole: The greatest TCR clonal expansion appeared in HTLV-1-associated myelopathy and the smallest, falling below healthy controls, in multiple sclerosis.

TCRdb passed the 5' RACE reads through MiXCR, listing each CDR3 protein once. This table has tens of thousands of distinct CDR3 sequences, around 10% appearing once. V was shortened by 7 bases and J by 6 bases, with 27 bases between the two germline ends. This CDR3 comprises 16 residues. Germline CDR1 and CDR2: SQVTM and ANQGSEA. A remark on this clonotype: The antigen is not known.

The TCR sequence derives from a woman aged 25 to 39 with HTLV-1-associated myelopathy (HAM/TSP). The sequenced material came from CD4+ T cells from blood. V and J are TRBV29-1 and TRBJ1-2; D unresolved. The CDR3 sequence is CSGTFGSGETIHGYTF. The CDR3 DNA reads TGCAGCGGAACTTTCGGGTCTGGCGAGACCATCCATGGCTACACCTTC.